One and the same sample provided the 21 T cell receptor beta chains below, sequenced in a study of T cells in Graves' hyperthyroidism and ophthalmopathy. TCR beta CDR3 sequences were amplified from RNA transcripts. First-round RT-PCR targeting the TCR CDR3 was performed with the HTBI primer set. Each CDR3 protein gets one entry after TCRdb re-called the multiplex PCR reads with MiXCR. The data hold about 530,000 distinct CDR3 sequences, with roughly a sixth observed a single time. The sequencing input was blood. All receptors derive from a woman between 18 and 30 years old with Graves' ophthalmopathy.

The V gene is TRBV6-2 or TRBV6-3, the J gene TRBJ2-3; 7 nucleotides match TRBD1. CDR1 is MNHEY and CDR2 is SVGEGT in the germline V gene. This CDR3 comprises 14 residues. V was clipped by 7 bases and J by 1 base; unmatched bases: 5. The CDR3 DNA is TGTGCCAGCACTCCCGGGACAGGCACAGATACGCAGTATTTT. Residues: CASTPGTGTDTQYF.

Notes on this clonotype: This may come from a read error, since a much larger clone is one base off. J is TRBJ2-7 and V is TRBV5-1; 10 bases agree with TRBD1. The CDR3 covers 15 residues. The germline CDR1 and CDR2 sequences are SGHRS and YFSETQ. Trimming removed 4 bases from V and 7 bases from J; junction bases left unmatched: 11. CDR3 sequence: CASSQRDRGSNEQYF. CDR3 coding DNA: TGCGCCAGCAGCCAAAGGGACAGGGGCTCCAATGAGCAGTACTTC. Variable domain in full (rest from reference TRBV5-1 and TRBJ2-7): KAGVTQTPRYLIKTRGQQVTLSCSPISGHRSVSWYQQTPGQGLQFLFEYFSETQRNKGNFPGRFSGRQFSNSRSEMNVSTLELGDSALYLCASSQRDRGSNEQYFGPGTRLTVT.

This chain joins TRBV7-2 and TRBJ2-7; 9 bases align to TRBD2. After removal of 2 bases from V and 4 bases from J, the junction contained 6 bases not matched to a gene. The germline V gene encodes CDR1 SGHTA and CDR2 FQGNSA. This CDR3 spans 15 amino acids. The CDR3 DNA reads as TGTGCCAGCAGCTTAACGGCGGGAGGGATTTACGAGCAGTACTTC. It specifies CASSLTAGGIYEQYF.

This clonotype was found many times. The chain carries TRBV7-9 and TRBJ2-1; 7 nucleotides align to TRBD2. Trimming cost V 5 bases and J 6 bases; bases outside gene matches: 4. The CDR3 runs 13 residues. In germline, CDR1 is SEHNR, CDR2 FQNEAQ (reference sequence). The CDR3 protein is CASSATSLNEQFF. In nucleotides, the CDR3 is TGTGCCAGCAGCGCGACTAGCCTCAATGAGCAGTTCTTC.

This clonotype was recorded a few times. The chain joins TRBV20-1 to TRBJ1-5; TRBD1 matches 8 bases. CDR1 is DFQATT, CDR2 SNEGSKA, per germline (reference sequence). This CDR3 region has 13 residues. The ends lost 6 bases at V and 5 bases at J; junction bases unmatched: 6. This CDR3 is CSATGQAYQPQHF. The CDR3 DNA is TGCAGTGCCACGGGACAGGCTTATCAGCCCCAGCATTTT.

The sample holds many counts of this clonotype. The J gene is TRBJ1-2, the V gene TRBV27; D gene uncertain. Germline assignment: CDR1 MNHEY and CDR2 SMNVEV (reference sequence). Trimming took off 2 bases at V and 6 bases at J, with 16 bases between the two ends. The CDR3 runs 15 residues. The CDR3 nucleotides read TGTGCCAGCAGTTTAAGCACAGCCGCCCCTGATGGCTACACCTTC. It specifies CASSLSTAAPDGYTF.

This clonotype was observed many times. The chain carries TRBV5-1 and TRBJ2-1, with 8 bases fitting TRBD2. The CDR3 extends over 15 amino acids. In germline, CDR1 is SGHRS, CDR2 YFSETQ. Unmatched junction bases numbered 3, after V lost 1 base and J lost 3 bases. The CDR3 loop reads CASSLSLAVYNEQFF. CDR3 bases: TGCGCCAGCAGCTTGTCACTAGCGGTCTACAATGAGCAGTTCTTC.

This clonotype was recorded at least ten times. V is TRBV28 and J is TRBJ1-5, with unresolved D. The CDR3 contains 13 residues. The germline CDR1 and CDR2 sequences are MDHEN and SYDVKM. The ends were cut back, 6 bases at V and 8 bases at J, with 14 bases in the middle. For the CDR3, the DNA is TGTGCCAGCAGCCTACAGAGGTACGAGCCCCAGCATTTT. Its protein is CASSLQRYEPQHF.

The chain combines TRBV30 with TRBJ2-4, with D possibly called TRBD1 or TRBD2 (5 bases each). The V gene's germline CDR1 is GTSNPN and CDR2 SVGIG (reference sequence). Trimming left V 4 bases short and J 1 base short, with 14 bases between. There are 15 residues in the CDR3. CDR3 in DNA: TGTGCCTGGACCCCCGGGGCCGGTGCCAAAAACATTCAGTACTTC. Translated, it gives CAWTPGAGAKNIQYF.

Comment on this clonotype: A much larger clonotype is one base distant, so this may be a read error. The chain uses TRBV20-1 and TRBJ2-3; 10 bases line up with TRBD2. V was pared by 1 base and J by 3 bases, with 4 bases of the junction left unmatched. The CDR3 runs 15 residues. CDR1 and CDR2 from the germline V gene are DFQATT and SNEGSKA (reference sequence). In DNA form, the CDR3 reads TGCAGTGCTAGAGTTAGCGGGGGGAGGACAGATACGCAGTATTTT. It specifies CSARVSGGRTDTQYF.

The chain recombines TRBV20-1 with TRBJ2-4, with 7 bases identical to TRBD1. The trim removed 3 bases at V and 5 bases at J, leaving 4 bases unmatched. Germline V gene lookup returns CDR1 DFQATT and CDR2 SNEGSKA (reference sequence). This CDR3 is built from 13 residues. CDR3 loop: CSASPGTENIQYF. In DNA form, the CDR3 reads TGCAGTGCTAGCCCCGGGACAGAAAACATTCAGTACTTC.

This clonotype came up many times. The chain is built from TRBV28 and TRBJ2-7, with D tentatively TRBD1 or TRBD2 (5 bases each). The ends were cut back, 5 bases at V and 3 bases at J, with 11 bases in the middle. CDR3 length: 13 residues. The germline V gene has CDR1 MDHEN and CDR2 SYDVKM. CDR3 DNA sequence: TGTGCCAGCAGTGCCGGGACGCTCTACGAGCAGTACTTC. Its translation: CASSAGTLYEQYF.

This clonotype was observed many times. CDR3 DNA: TGTGCCAGCAGCCAACAAACGACAGGGGACCTCCACTTT. Encoded protein: CASSQQTTGDLHF. V gene TRBV3-1 combines with J gene TRBJ1-6; 8 bases map to TRBD1. This CDR3 spans 13 amino acids. V trimming: 2 bases; J trimming: 15 bases; junction bases outside the gene matches: 6. CDR1 LGHDT and CDR2 YNNKEL come from the germline V gene (reference sequence).

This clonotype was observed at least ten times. CDR3 coding DNA: TGTGCCAGCAGCTTAAATGCGGGAGGGCGATATGAGACCCAGTACTTC. It codes for CASSLNAGGRYETQYF. The chain is built from TRBV11-3 and TRBJ2-5; 9 bases are shared with TRBD2. Per the germline V gene, CDR1 is SGHNT and CDR2 is YENEEA. J lost 5 bases, V lost 2 bases, and 9 bases had no gene match. CDR3 length equals 16 residues.

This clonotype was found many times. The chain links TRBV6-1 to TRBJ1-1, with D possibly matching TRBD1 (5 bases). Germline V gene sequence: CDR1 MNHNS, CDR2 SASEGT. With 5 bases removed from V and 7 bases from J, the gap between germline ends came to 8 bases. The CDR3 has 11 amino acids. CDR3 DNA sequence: TGTGCCAGCAGTCGGGGGAATGAAGCTTTCTTT. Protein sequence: CASSRGNEAFF.

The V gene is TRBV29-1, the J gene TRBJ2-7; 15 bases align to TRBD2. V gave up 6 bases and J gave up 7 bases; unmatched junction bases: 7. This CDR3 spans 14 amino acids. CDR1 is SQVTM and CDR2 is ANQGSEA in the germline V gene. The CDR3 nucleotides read TGCAGCGTCCTCGGGACTAGCGGGAGGACGGAGCAGTACTTC. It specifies CSVLGTSGRTEQYF.

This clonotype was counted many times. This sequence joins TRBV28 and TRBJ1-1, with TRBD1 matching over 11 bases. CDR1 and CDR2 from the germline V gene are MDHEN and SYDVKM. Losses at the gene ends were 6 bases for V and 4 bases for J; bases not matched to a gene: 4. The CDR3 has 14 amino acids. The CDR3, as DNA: TGTGCCAGCAGGGACAGGGGGCGGGGCACTGAAGCTTTCTTT. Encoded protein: CASRDRGRGTEAFF.

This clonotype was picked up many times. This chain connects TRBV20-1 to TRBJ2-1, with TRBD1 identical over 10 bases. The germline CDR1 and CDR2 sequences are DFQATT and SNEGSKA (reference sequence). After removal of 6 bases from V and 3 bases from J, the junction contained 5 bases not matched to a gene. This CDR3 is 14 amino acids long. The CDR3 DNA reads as TGCAGTGCCGCCTGGGACAGGGGCTACAATGAGCAGTTCTTC. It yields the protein CSAAWDRGYNEQFF.

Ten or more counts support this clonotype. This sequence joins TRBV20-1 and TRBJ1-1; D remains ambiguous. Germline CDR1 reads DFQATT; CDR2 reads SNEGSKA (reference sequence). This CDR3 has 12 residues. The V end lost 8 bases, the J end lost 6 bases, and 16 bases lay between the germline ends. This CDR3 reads CSPPHRKAEAFF. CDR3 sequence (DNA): TGCAGTCCTCCTCACCGGAAGGCTGAAGCTTTCTTT.

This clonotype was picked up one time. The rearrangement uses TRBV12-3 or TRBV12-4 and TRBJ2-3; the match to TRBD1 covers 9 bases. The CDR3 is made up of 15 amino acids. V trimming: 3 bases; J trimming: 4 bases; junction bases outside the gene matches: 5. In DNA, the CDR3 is TGTGCCAGCAGTTTTCCGACAGGGGGGGCAGATACGCAGTATTTT. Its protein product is CASSFPTGGADTQYF.

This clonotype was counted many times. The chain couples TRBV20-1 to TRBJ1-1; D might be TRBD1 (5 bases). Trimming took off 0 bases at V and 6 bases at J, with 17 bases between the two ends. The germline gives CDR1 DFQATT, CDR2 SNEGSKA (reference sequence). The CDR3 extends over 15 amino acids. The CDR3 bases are TGCAGTGCTAGAGATTCGCCAGGGTCGCGGGCTGAAGCTTTCTTT. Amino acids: CSARDSPGSRAEAFF.